Listed below are T cell receptor beta chains from one sample, sequenced in a study of blood T cells in healthy people across ages. From the 5' RACE reads, TCRdb called clonotypes with MiXCR, one entry per CDR3 protein. The sample comprises hundreds of thousands of distinct CDR3 sequences, just over 55% of which are singletons, and approximately 24% rests with the top ten. Sequencing used blood. The receptors originated from a man in his forties or fifties in good health. Both conserved end residues are part of each CDR3. A D gene is named only where the DNA matches it firmly. Part of the rows lack a size; the others show once, few, many or a class for expanded clones.

TRBJ1-6,TRBV20-1,TRBD1,.,TGCAGTGCTAGAGCGGACAGGGTGGACTCACCCCTCCACTTT,CSARADRVDSPLHF
TRBJ2-3,TRBV5-1,TRBD2,.,TGCGCCAGCAGCTTGGAAATAGCGGGAGGGGGCACGCAGTATTTT,CASSLEIAGGGTQYF
TRBJ1-1,TRBV10-3,.,.,TGTGCCATCATCTATCACGCCGCTGAAGCTTTCTTT,CAIIYHAAEAFF
TRBJ2-3,TRBV20-1,.,.,TGCAGTGCTAATCGGTATGAGCTAGCGAATGACCGAGATACGCAGTATTTT,CSANRYELANDRDTQYF
TRBJ2-5,TRBV6-2/TRBV6-3,TRBD2,.,TGTGCCAGCAGTTACGGTAGCGGGAGACCTTCTCGGGAGCAGTACTTC,CASSYGSGRPSREQYF
TRBJ2-5,TRBV13,TRBD1,once,TGTGCCAGCAGCTCCGCCTTCACCGGACAGGGGACGGGGGAGACCCAGTACTTC,CASSSAFTGQGTGETQYF
TRBJ1-2,TRBV5-5,TRBD1,once,TGTGCCAGCAGCTGGGAGGACAGGGGCTATGGCTACACCTTC,CASSWEDRGYGYTF
TRBJ1-2,TRBV29-1,.,few,TGCAGCGTTCTAGTAGGACAGTATGGCTACACCTTC,CSVLVGQYGYTF
TRBJ2-7,TRBV5-1,TRBD1,.,TGCGCCAGCAGCTTATCGGGACAGGGGGACGAGCAGTACTTC,CASSLSGQGDEQYF
TRBJ2-7,TRBV6-2/TRBV6-3,.,.,TGTGCCAGCAGTTACGACTACACCTACGAGCAGTACTTC,CASSYDYTYEQYF
TRBJ1-5,TRBV24-1,.,.,TGTGCCACCAGTCCCGGGACACATAATCAGCCCCAGCATTTT,CATSPGTHNQPQHF
TRBJ2-5,TRBV6-6,TRBD2,.,TGTGCCAGCAGGGCGGGACTAGCGGGAGGGAGACAAGAGACCCAGTACTTC,CASRAGLAGGRQETQYF
TRBJ1-1,TRBV27,.,.,TGTGCCAGCAGTTCTCACGGGGGGGAAGCTAAAATAGCTTTCTTT,CASSSHGGEAKIAFF
TRBJ2-7,TRBV6-2/TRBV6-3,TRBD1,.,TGTGCCAGCAGTTACTCCGGGACAGGGAGAATTGAGGTGCAGTACTTC,CASSYSGTGRIEVQYF
TRBJ2-7,TRBV28,.,.,TGTGCCAGCAGTTTATCGCCGGGCGGGGAATTAGGAGCTTCGGCTGGGCAGTACTTC,CASSLSPGGELGASAGQYF
TRBJ2-3,TRBV7-3,.,.,TGTGCCAGCAGCTTAACGGGTTGGACAGATACGCAGTATTTT,CASSLTGWTDTQYF
TRBJ2-5,TRBV27,.,many,TGTGCCAGCAGTTTCGGGACTGGCCAAGAGACCCAGTACTTC,CASSFGTGQETQYF
TRBJ1-4,TRBV10-3,.,few,TGTGCCATCAGTGATGGCGGGGGCCGGGGTGAAAAACTGTTTTTT,CAISDGGGRGEKLFF
TRBJ2-1,TRBV29-1,.,.,TGCAGCGTTGAAGGAGCAGGGAGGCGCAATGAGCAGTTCTTC,CSVEGAGRRNEQFF
TRBJ2-3,TRBV12-3/TRBV12-4,TRBD2,.,TGTGCCAGCAGCCCCGACTCTAGCGGGGGAGATACGCAGTATTTT,CASSPDSSGGDTQYF
TRBJ1-4,TRBV6-5,TRBD1,.,TGTGCCAGCAGTTACTCGCTCACAGGGGATGAAAAACTGTTTTTT,CASSYSLTGDEKLFF
TRBJ2-5,TRBV18,TRBD1,.,TGTGCCAGCTCACCGCCCAGGGGGCTACAAGAGACCCAGTACTTC,CASSPPRGLQETQYF
TRBJ2-5,TRBV5-1,.,.,TGCGCCCGCAGCTTGGCTGGGACTGAGGGGGAGACCCAGTACTTC,CARSLAGTEGETQYF
TRBJ1-1,TRBV6-1,.,.,TGTGCCTGCAGTCAACTACGGGACACTGAAGCTTTCTTT,CACSQLRDTEAFF
TRBJ1-4,TRBV25-1,TRBD1,.,TGTGCCAGCAGTGTGACAGGGGGGAAAAATGAAAAACTGTTTTTT,CASSVTGGKNEKLFF
TRBJ2-5,TRBV7-2,TRBD2,.,TGTGCCAGCAGCTTAGCTAGCGGGAGGACAGAGACCCAGTACTTC,CASSLASGRTETQYF
TRBJ2-5,TRBV10-3,.,many,TGTGCCATCAGTCCGGACGGGATCGGCCAAGAGACCCAGTACTTC,CAISPDGIGQETQYF
TRBJ1-2,TRBV28,.,.,TGTGCCAGCACGGGGACGACTTATGGCTACACCTTC,CASTGTTYGYTF
TRBJ1-6,TRBV7-6,.,.,TGTGCCAGCAGCCCCGAGGGTTATAATTCACCCCTCCACTTT,CASSPEGYNSPLHF
TRBJ2-1,TRBV27,TRBD1,few,TGTGCCAGCAGTCCGGACAGGGAGTCCTACAATGAGCAGTTCTTC,CASSPDRESYNEQFF
TRBJ2-5,TRBV20-1,.,.,TGCAGTGCCAATAGAGAGACCCAGTACTTC,CSANRETQYF
TRBJ2-1,TRBV2,TRBD2,few,TGTGCCAGCAGACTAGCGGGAGGGCCTAATGAGCAGTTCTTC,CASRLAGGPNEQFF
TRBJ2-3,TRBV4-2,.,.,TGTGCCAGCAGCCAAAGAAAGGGAGATACGCAGTATTTT,CASSQRKGDTQYF
TRBJ2-3,TRBV7-3,TRBD1,.,TGTGCCAGCAGCCCTACAGGGGTCCGGGATACGCAGTATTTT,CASSPTGVRDTQYF
TRBJ1-6,TRBV2,.,few,TGTGCCAGCATCGGGATCGGGAGGAAAAATTCACCCCTCCACTTT,CASIGIGRKNSPLHF
TRBJ2-1,TRBV20-1,TRBD2,.,TGCAGTGCTAGGGAGCGGGAGGGCATCCATGAGCAGTTCTTC,CSAREREGIHEQFF